This TCR beta chain was recorded in a study of T-cell reconstitution after alpha-beta-depleted transplantation in children (dated by TCRdb to about 2016). Background on the whole study: Using TCR repertoire profiling, the study quantitatively followed how T-cell immune reconstitution unfolded in children after TCRalphabeta/CD19-depleted allogeneic hematopoietic cell transplantation. Here is what the overall study found, with its caveats: Apparently early alphabetaT-cell count recovery about two months after transplant reportedly relied on only several hundred rapidly expanded clones derived from non-depleted graft cells. In some patients, high TCRbeta diversity at day 60 was attributed to recipient T cells and intrathymic progenitors that had survived conditioning. The frequencies of hyperexpanded clones fell over the following months, and after one year, T-cell counts and TCRbeta diversity were mostly attributed to newly produced T cells.

This clonotype was seen a handful of times. Its recognized antigen is unknown. No base quality values were provided; no much bigger clone lies one nucleotide off. Taken with the paper, the label for treatment or condition translates to: allogeneic hematopoietic cell transplantation with graft depleted of TCRalphabeta T cells and CD19 B cells. TCRalphabeta/CD19-depleted allogeneic hematopoietic cell grafts were given to the transplant recipients, all of whom were children. Libraries were built with PCR. Sequenced on an Illumina HiSeq 2500. Molecular barcoding was employed in the preparation of TCR libraries, with unique molecular identifiers being used to normalize TCRbeta repertoire quantification. TCRdb applied fastp at Q25 and MiXCR to the public reads, then kept only in-frame beta chains. For every CDR3 protein sequence, its rows merge into one entry that carries the most common genes and DNA. Here the sample has 250,000 or so distinct CDR3 sequences; 20% to 30% occur a single time. In total, the top ten clones hold roughly 5% of the sample.

The CDR3 runs 13 residues from the cysteine to the phenylalanine. Just CDR3 DNA is preserved here, 39 bases in frame from base 1. The junction carries 9 bases between V and J, which are trimmed by 3 bases and 6 bases respectively. This receptor chain uses TRBV12-3 or TRBV12-4 and TRBJ2-1; the D gene cannot be named for sure. This TCR came from a female patient between 2 and 15 years old who had a stem cell transplant for congenital amegakaryocytic thrombocytopenia, so the T cells may come from the graft donor. The source was PBMCs, mostly from graft donor cells, collected 360 days after TCRalphabeta/CD19-depleted stem cell transplant. The DNA reads as follows: TGTGCCAGCAGTTTTGCGCGCCGCAATGAGCAGTTCTTC. Translation gives CASSFARRNEQFF.